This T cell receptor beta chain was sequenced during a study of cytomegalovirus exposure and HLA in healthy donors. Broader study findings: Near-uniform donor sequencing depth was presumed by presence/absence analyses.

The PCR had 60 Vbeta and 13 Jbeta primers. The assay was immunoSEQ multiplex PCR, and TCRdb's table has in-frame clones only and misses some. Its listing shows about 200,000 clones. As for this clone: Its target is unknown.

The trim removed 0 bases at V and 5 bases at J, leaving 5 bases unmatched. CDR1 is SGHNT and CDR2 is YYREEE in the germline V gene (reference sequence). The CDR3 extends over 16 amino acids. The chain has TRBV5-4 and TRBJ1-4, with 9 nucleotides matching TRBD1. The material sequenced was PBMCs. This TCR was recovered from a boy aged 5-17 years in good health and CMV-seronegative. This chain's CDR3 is CASSLGVGTGNEKLFF. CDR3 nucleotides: TGTGCCAGCAGCTTGGGTGTGGGGACAGGGAATGAAAAACTGTTTTTT.